Below are 29 T cell receptor beta chains sequenced from a single sample in a study of blood T cell repertoires in COVID-19. Only in-frame clones appear in the TCRdb table, and some are missing; sequencing was by immunoSEQ multiplex PCR. The sample gives under 250,000 clones, about four fifths of which show up once; approximately 1.8% is in the top ten. The sequencing input was peripheral blood. These receptors were obtained from a man aged 25-45 years who had recovered from COVID-19.

A note on this clone: The same CDR3 can be traced to other DNA sequences in this sample. This sequence joins TRBV5-1 and TRBJ1-2, with D possibly matching TRBD1 (6 bases). Germline-derived CDR1 and CDR2 are SGHRS and YFSETQ. The V end lost 0 bases, the J end lost 6 bases, and 9 bases lay between the germline ends. The CDR3 is 13 residues long. The CDR3 coding sequence is TGCGCCAGCAGCTTGGAACAGGGACATGGCTACACCTTC. It specifies CASSLEQGHGYTF.

This chain links TRBV18 with TRBJ2-7; D possibly corresponds to TRBD2 (6 bases). This CDR3 has 13 amino acids. Germline V gene sequence: CDR1 KGHSH, CDR2 LQKENI. V was pared by 1 base and J by 4 bases, with 8 bases between. The CDR3 loop reads CASSPQGGYEQYF. The CDR3 region has the DNA TGTGCCAGCTCACCACAGGGAGGTTACGAGCAGTACTTC.

The chain couples TRBV5-1 to TRBJ2-3; 8 positions match TRBD1. V lost 6 bases, J lost 1 base, and 19 bases stayed unmatched. This CDR3 is 19 amino acids long. Germline lookup yields CDR1 SGHRS and CDR2 YFSETQ. For the CDR3, the DNA is TGCGCCAGCAAGATATTCACAGGGGGATATGGACTGGGCACAGATACGCAGTATTTT. Its translation: CASKIFTGGYGLGTDTQYF.

The gene calls are TRBV5-1 and TRBJ2-2; D is possibly TRBD1 (6 bases). The V end lost 6 bases, the J end lost 6 bases, and 12 bases lay between the germline ends. There are 13 residues in the CDR3. Germline V gene sequence: CDR1 SGHRS, CDR2 YFSETQ. The CDR3, as DNA: TGCGCCAGCAAGCGAACAGGGTCCGGGGAGCTGTTTTTT. Translating it yields CASKRTGSGELFF.

The rearrangement links TRBV4-2 to TRBJ2-2; 8 nucleotides line up with TRBD1. Germline CDR1 is LGHNA and CDR2 is YNFKEQ. The CDR3 length is 16 residues. V shed 4 bases, J shed 6 bases, and the junction held 10 bases outside the gene matches. The CDR3 here is CASSLDATGDAGELFF. The CDR3, as DNA: TGTGCCAGCAGCCTGGATGCGACAGGGGATGCCGGGGAGCTGTTTTTT.

The V call is TRBV12-3 or TRBV12-4, the J call TRBJ1-2; D is undetermined. The CDR3 has 12 residues. V gave up 6 bases and J gave up 8 bases, with 13 bases separating them. Written as DNA, the CDR3 is TGTGCCAGCAGAAAAGAGGCGTCCGGCTACACCTTC. Its translation: CASRKEASGYTF.

The chain couples TRBV11-2 to TRBJ2-7, with 8 bases lining up with TRBD2. The CDR3 covers 14 residues. The germline CDR1 and CDR2 sequences are SGHAT and FQNNGV. V lost 0 bases, J lost 5 bases, and 3 bases stayed unmatched. The CDR3 coding sequence is TGTGCCAGCAGCTTAGACGGGGGGGCAAACGAGCAGTACGTC. This codes for CASSLDGGANEQYV.

The chain carries TRBV18 and TRBJ2-2, with 9 bases that match TRBD1. The CDR3 contains 14 residues. Germline V CDR1 and CDR2: KGHSH, LQKENI. Unmatched junction bases numbered 7, after V lost 3 bases and J lost 11 bases. In DNA form, the CDR3 reads TGTGCCAGCTCACCCCAGGGACAGGGTATCGAGCTGTTTTTT. It yields the protein CASSPQGQGIELFF. The full variable domain, with the rest looked up from reference TRBV18 and TRBJ2-2, is NAGVMQNPRHLVRRRGQEARLRCSPMKGHSHVYWYRQLPEEGLKFMVYLQKENIIDESGMPKERFSAEFPKEGPSILRIQQVVRGDSAAYFCASSPQGQGIELFFGEGSRLTVL.

The rearrangement links TRBV7-9 to TRBJ1-1, with 9 bases lining up with TRBD1. The junction had 14 bases not matched to a gene; V was cut back by 6 bases and J by 3 bases. CDR3 size: 17 residues. Looked up from germline, CDR1 is SEHNR and CDR2 is FQNEAQ (reference sequence). The CDR3 bases are TGTGCCAGCAGGGAACAGGGGGCGCGTAGTGGTGACACTGAAGCTTTCTTT. Encoded protein: CASREQGARSGDTEAFF.

The V gene is TRBV7-9, the J gene TRBJ1-6; D unresolved. CDR3 size: 15 residues. V lost 1 base and J 2 bases, leaving 6 bases between the germline ends. Germline CDR1 SEHNR, CDR2 FQNEAQ (reference sequence). Here the CDR3 DNA reads TGTGCCAGCAGCTTAGGGGCAGCCTATAATTCACCCCTCCACTTT. It codes for CASSLGAAYNSPLHF.

V is TRBV3-1 (or the pseudogene TRBV3-2) and J is TRBJ1-1; D may be TRBD1 (5 bases). The CDR3 has 14 amino acids. The V gene lost 4 bases and the J gene lost 10 bases, with 19 bases spanning the gap. Germline assignment: CDR1 LGHDT and CDR2 YNNKEL (reference sequence). The CDR3 DNA reads TGTGCCAGCAGCCCCCTTGGAGGGGTCAGCCGAGCTTTCTTT. Protein sequence: CASSPLGGVSRAFF.

The V call is TRBV3-1 (or the pseudogene TRBV3-2), the J call TRBJ2-3; a weak D match, TRBD2 (5 bases). The CDR3 is 15 amino acids. Between the trimmed V and J ends, which lost 4 bases and 2 bases, there was a span of 13 bases. The V gene's germline CDR1 is LGHDT and CDR2 YNNKEL (reference sequence). The CDR3, as DNA: TGTGCCAGCAGCCCCGGGGATTCAGTCACAGATACGCAGTATTTT. Its translation is CASSPGDSVTDTQYF.

V gene TRBV10-3 combines with J gene TRBJ2-7, with 9 bases fitting TRBD2. V lost 4 bases to trimming and J lost 4 bases; unmatched junction nucleotides: 2. This CDR3 spans 13 amino acids. Germline V lookup: CDR1 ENHRY, CDR2 SYGVKD. CDR3 sequence reads: CAISASGGYEQYF. The CDR3 nucleotides are TGTGCCATCAGTGCAAGCGGGGGGTACGAGCAGTACTTC.

The CDR3 loop is CASQWETEGEQFF. Here the CDR3 DNA reads TGTGCCAGCCAATGGGAGACTGAGGGTGAGCAGTTCTTC. The chain carries TRBV27 and TRBJ2-1; a weak D match, TRBD2 (5 bases). V dropped 8 bases and J dropped 9 bases, with 17 bases sitting between them. The CDR3 covers 13 residues. Germline values: CDR1 MNHEY, CDR2 SMNVEV (reference sequence).

This sequence joins TRBV4-2 and TRBJ2-6, with a tentative D call TRBD1 (6 bases). Germline CDR1 LGHNA, CDR2 YNFKEQ. V was shortened by 0 bases and J by 0 bases, with 12 bases between the two germline ends. The CDR3 loop spans 18 amino acids. The CDR3, as DNA: TGTGCCAGCAGCCAAGACGGCAGGGGCCTCTCTGGGGCCAACGTCCTGACTTTC. Translating gives CASSQDGRGLSGANVLTF.

V is TRBV11-3 and J is TRBJ1-5; the match to TRBD1 covers 11 bases. The V segment lost 5 bases and the J segment 2 bases; nucleotides outside the gene matches: 17. Germline V gene lookup returns CDR1 SGHNT and CDR2 YENEEA. There are 20 residues in the CDR3. CDR3 loop: CASSPEADRGRPGGNQPQHF. The DNA for the CDR3 is TGTGCCAGCAGCCCGGAGGCGGACAGGGGGCGCCCGGGCGGCAATCAGCCCCAGCATTTT.

The rearrangement joins TRBV24-1 to TRBJ1-1; maybe TRBD1 (5 bases). CDR1 and CDR2 from the germline V gene are KGHDR and SFDVKD. The CDR3 has 14 residues. V was trimmed by 9 bases and J by 0 bases, leaving 13 bases between them. This chain's CDR3 is CATSGGGMNTEAFF. The CDR3 bases are TGTGCCACCTCTGGGGGAGGCATGAACACTGAAGCTTTCTTT.

This clone was seen a single time. Here the CDR3 reads CASSLVGSIADTQYF. The CDR3 DNA reads TGTGCCAGCAGCTTAGTCGGCTCGATAGCGGATACGCAGTATTTT. The V gene is TRBV7-2, the J gene TRBJ2-3; TRBD2 is a possible D gene (5 bases). V lost 1 base and J lost 6, with 14 bases in between. Germline loops: CDR1 SGHTA, CDR2 FQGNSA. The CDR3 length is 15 residues.

In this sample, this clone turned up once. The junction differs from germline at one of its ends, possibly a read error. The chain uses TRBV29-1 and TRBJ2-5; 13 bases line up with TRBD2. The CDR3 runs 15 residues. The germline V gene has CDR1 SQVTM and CDR2 ANQGSEA. CDR3 sequence reads: CSVVRTSGSQGTQYF. In DNA, the CDR3 is TGCAGCGTTGTTAGGACTAGCGGGAGTCAAGGGACCCAGTACTTC.

The rearrangement joins TRBV6-5 to TRBJ2-7; D gene uncertain. V shed 4 bases and J shed 4 bases, with 14 bases lying between them. In germline, CDR1 is MNHEY, CDR2 SVGAGI. The CDR3 totals 14 residues. The CDR3: CASSLESALYEQYF. For the CDR3, the DNA is TGTGCCAGCAGTTTAGAGTCCGCCCTATACGAGCAGTACTTC.

This rearrangement joins TRBV7-9 to TRBJ1-1; 9 bases line up with TRBD1. Germline V gives CDR1 SEHNR, CDR2 FQNEAQ (reference sequence). CDR3 size: 15 residues. V shed 1 base and J 1 base; nucleotides not matched to a gene: 1. CDR3 DNA sequence: TGTGCCAGCAGCTTAGTACAGGGGGCGAACACTGAAGCTTTCTTT. Its translation: CASSLVQGANTEAFF.

Of note for this clone: This specimen includes other DNA sequences encoding the same CDR3. The chain uses TRBV18 and TRBJ1-2; 7 nucleotides align to TRBD1. CDR3 size: 13 residues. The V gene's germline CDR1 is KGHSH and CDR2 LQKENI. V shed 3 bases, J shed 5 bases, and the junction held 3 bases outside the gene matches. Here the CDR3 DNA reads TGTGCCAGCTCACCCGACAGGGAATATGGCTACACCTTC. Its protein is CASSPDREYGYTF.

The J gene is TRBJ1-2, the V gene TRBV6-5; possible D gene TRBD1, 5 bases. Germline V CDR1 and CDR2: MNHEY, SVGAGI. The CDR3 covers 12 residues. Trimming took 7 bases from V and 8 from J, leaving 14 bases between them. Here the CDR3 DNA reads TGTGCCAGCAACGGCAGGGCTTTCGGCTACACCTTC. As protein: CASNGRAFGYTF.

This chain uses TRBV7-6 with TRBJ2-2; 10 positions match TRBD2. With 1 base clipped from V and 6 bases from J, the junction kept 5 bases outside the gene matches. Germline V gives CDR1 SGHVS, CDR2 FNYEAQ. The CDR3 is 16 amino acids. CDR3 region: CASSLVAGGLAGELFF. The CDR3 DNA sequence: TGTGCCAGCAGCTTAGTAGCGGGGGGCCTAGCCGGGGAGCTGTTTTTT.

This chain links TRBV29-1 with TRBJ2-3; D is perhaps TRBD2 (7 bases). This CDR3 region has 14 residues. Germline V CDR1 and CDR2: SQVTM, ANQGSEA. Trimming shortened V by 4 bases and J by 3 bases, and 14 bases separated the two germline ends. CDR3 region: CSVVWGGVTDTQYF. DNA for the CDR3: TGCAGCGTTGTTTGGGGGGGCGTGACAGATACGCAGTATTTT.

The rearrangement links TRBV25-1 to TRBJ1-1; a weak D match, TRBD1 (5 bases). Germline V gives CDR1 MGHDK, CDR2 SYGVNS. This CDR3 has 17 residues. Trimming stripped 0 bases from V and 0 bases from J, with 14 bases between. The CDR3 protein is CASSEYIGGDMNTEAFF. CDR3 nucleotide sequence: TGTGCCAGCAGTGAATATATCGGGGGAGATATGAACACTGAAGCTTTCTTT.

The chain combines TRBV10-3 with TRBJ2-1, with 10 bases lining up with TRBD1. Germline CDR1 and CDR2: ENHRY and SYGVKD. CDR3 length: 15 residues. V trimming: 6 bases; J trimming: 6 bases; junction bases outside the gene matches: 8. CDR3 nucleotide sequence: TGTGCCATCAGCCACGACAGGGGGCTTGGCAATGAGCAGTTCTTC. Translating gives CAISHDRGLGNEQFF.

This rearrangement joins TRBV5-5 to TRBJ1-5, with 7 bases aligning to TRBD1. The CDR3 runs to 16 residues. Per the germline V gene, CDR1 is SGHKS and CDR2 is YYEKEE (reference sequence). The V segment lost 3 bases and the J segment 4 bases; nucleotides outside the gene matches: 10. This chain's CDR3 is CASSSGVTGTNQPQHF. CDR3 nucleotide sequence: TGTGCCAGCAGCTCGGGGGTGACAGGGACAAATCAGCCCCAGCATTTT.

The rearrangement uses TRBV4-1 and TRBJ1-2, with a weak D call TRBD1 (6 bases). CDR3 length: 15 amino acids. CDR1 is MGHRA and CDR2 is YSYEKL in the germline V gene. The V and J ends lost 0 bases and 3 bases respectively, with 11 bases between them. CDR3 sequence reads: CASSQEWGRDYGYTF. In nucleotides, the CDR3 is TGCGCCAGCAGCCAAGAGTGGGGGCGGGACTATGGCTACACCTTC.